What follows are 15 T cell receptor beta chains derived from one specimen sequenced in a study of blood T cell repertoires in COVID-19. Clones were read by immunoSEQ multiplex PCR, and TCRdb kept only the in-frame ones, dropping some. The repertoire holds 350,000 to 400,000 clones, with just over 90% as singletons. Sequenced sample: PBMCs or T cells enriched from blood (not recorded which). The receptors stem from a middle-aged woman who had been exposed to COVID-19.

This clone was detected only once. The chain is built from TRBV28 and TRBJ1-1; possibly TRBD1 for D (5 bases). The CDR3 is 12 amino acids. V was shortened by 9 bases and J by 0 bases, with 8 bases between the two germline ends. Germline CDR1 and CDR2: MDHEN and SYDVKM. As DNA, the CDR3 is TGTGCCAGTCAACAGGTGAACACTGAAGCTTTCTTT. It translates to CASQQVNTEAFF.

The CDR3 reads CASSSTGTSGRISTDTQYF. CDR3 coding DNA: TGTGCCAGCAGCTCGACCGGGACTAGCGGGAGGATTAGCACAGATACGCAGTATTTT. The chain combines TRBV7-2 with TRBJ2-3; 15 bases match TRBD2. Germline CDR1 SGHTA, CDR2 FQGNSA. With 4 bases clipped from V and 0 bases from J, the junction kept 8 bases outside the gene matches. CDR3 length: 19 residues.

V is TRBV7-6 and J is TRBJ1-6; weak D call: TRBD1 (6 bases). CDR3 length equals 15 residues. The V end lost 5 bases, the J end lost 15 bases, and 23 bases lay between the germline ends. The germline gives CDR1 SGHVS, CDR2 FNYEAQ. The CDR3 protein is CASSLDQGGNSLLHF. The CDR3 coding sequence is TGTGCCAGCAGCCTAGACCAAGGGGGTAATAGCCTCCTCCACTTT. The variable domain in full, with the rest retrieved from reference TRBV7-6 and TRBJ1-6, is GAGVSQSPRYKVTKRGQDVALRCDPISGHVSLYWYRQALGQGPEFLTYFNYEAQQDKSGLPNDRFSAERPEGSISTLTIQRTEQRDSAMYRCASSLDQGGNSLLHFGNGTRLTVT.

The CDR3 spells CASSGRRTSGDYEQYF. DNA of the CDR3: TGTGCCAGCAGCGGACGAAGGACTAGCGGAGACTACGAGCAGTACTTC. The chain employs TRBV5-6 and TRBJ2-7; TRBD2 aligns across 10 bases. The germline CDR1 and CDR2 sequences are SGHDT and YYEEEE. CDR3 length equals 16 residues. With V trimmed by 4 bases and J by 3 bases, 10 bases remained unmatched.

The rearrangement uses TRBV13 and TRBJ2-1, with D unclear. This CDR3 has 17 amino acids. Germline V lookup: CDR1 PRHDT, CDR2 FYEKMQ (reference sequence). Trimming stripped 1 base from V and 0 bases from J, with 13 bases between. The CDR3 reads CASSLDGSRSSYNEQFF. The CDR3 bases are TGTGCCAGCAGCTTAGACGGTAGCCGAAGCTCCTACAATGAGCAGTTCTTC.

This clone occurred once. This chain joins TRBV5-1 and TRBJ1-1; 7 bases line up with TRBD1. The germline CDR1 and CDR2 sequences are SGHRS and YFSETQ. V shed 3 bases, J shed 4 bases, and the junction held 9 bases outside the gene matches. The CDR3 runs 15 residues. CDR3 protein: CASSSRSGGPTEAFF. Here the CDR3 DNA reads TGCGCCAGCAGCTCTCGTTCAGGGGGACCCACTGAAGCTTTCTTT. Full variable domain (outside the CDR3, taken from reference TRBV5-1 and TRBJ1-1): KAGVTQTPRYLIKTRGQQVTLSCSPISGHRSVSWYQQTPGQGLQFLFEYFSETQRNKGNFPGRFSGRQFSNSRSEMNVSTLELGDSALYLCASSSRSGGPTEAFFGQGTRLTVV.

This clone was counted a single time. The V and J genes are TRBV4-2 and TRBJ2-4; TRBD1 matches 10 bases. Germline CDR1 reads LGHNA; CDR2 reads YNFKEQ. The CDR3 sequence is 21 residues long. Trimming at V came to 1 base and at J to 1 base, leaving 16 bases not matched to a gene. The DNA of the CDR3 is TGTGCCAGCAGCCAAGGGGCCCCGGGACAGGGGTTCGGGTGGGCCAAAAACATTCAGTACTTC. Its protein product is CASSQGAPGQGFGWAKNIQYF.

The count of this clone is one. The chain combines TRBV9 with TRBJ1-2, with unresolved D. The CDR3 is 14 amino acids. Trimming cost V 3 bases and J 7 bases, with 16 bases left between them. CDR1 is SGDLS, CDR2 YYNGEE, per germline. CDR3 sequence reads: CASSATWGGRGYTF. In DNA form, the CDR3 reads TGTGCCAGCAGCGCCACCTGGGGAGGGCGTGGCTACACCTTC.

V is TRBV25-1 and J is TRBJ2-7, with 7 bases fitting TRBD2. The germline V gene encodes CDR1 MGHDK and CDR2 SYGVNS. Trimming at V came to 6 bases and at J to 0 bases, leaving 11 bases not matched to a gene. The CDR3 is made up of 16 amino acids. The DNA of the CDR3 is TGTGCCAGCAGCGGATCTTTGGGCGGGAGCTCCTACGAGCAGTACTTC. This encodes CASSGSLGGSSYEQYF.

The genes are TRBV18 and TRBJ2-7; D possibly corresponds to TRBD1 (8 bases). This CDR3 comprises 16 residues. CDR1 is KGHSH, CDR2 LQKENI, per germline. The V end was cut by 5 bases, the J end by 2 bases, with 19 bases between. The CDR3 spells CASSSRTGTTTYEQYF. CDR3 DNA: TGTGCCAGCTCATCTCGGACAGGGACTACTACCTACGAGCAGTACTTC.

The J gene is TRBJ2-4, the V gene TRBV3-1 (or the pseudogene TRBV3-2); unclear D gene. Germline values: CDR1 LGHDT, CDR2 YNNKEL (reference sequence). V lost 1 base and J lost 4, with 5 bases in between. There are 13 residues in the CDR3. CDR3 bases: TGTGCCAGCAGCCAAGGGCATAAAAACATTCAGTACTTC. Residues: CASSQGHKNIQYF.

The chain couples TRBV5-6 to TRBJ2-5, with TRBD1 identical over 11 bases. Germline CDR1 and CDR2: SGHDT and YYEEEE. This CDR3 spans 15 amino acids. The junction had 4 bases not matched to a gene; V was cut back by 4 bases and J by 2 bases. As DNA, the CDR3 is TGTGCCAGCAGCGCGGACAGGGGGCCTCAAGAGACCCAGTACTTC. Its protein is CASSADRGPQETQYF.

V is TRBV7-9 and J is TRBJ1-1, with a possible D match to TRBD1 (5 bases). The V end lost 3 bases, the J end lost 2 bases, and 10 bases lay between the germline ends. CDR1 and CDR2 from the germline V gene are SEHNR and FQNEAQ (reference sequence). The CDR3 totals 14 residues. Written as DNA, the CDR3 is TGTGCCAGCAGCTTTACGGGGGAAAACACTGAAGCTTTCTTT. It encodes CASSFTGENTEAFF.

The V and J genes are TRBV5-4 and TRBJ2-7; D gene ambiguous. V lost 3 bases, J lost 0 bases, and 10 bases lay in between. The germline CDR1 and CDR2 sequences are SGHNT and YYREEE (reference sequence). The CDR3 has 14 residues. CDR3 sequence reads: CASSSRRSSYEQYF. For the CDR3, the DNA is TGTGCCAGCAGCTCCCGACGGAGCTCCTACGAGCAGTACTTC.

This clone occurred a few times. V and J are TRBV27 and TRBJ2-3; 9 bases align to TRBD1. The CDR3 length is 16 residues. Germline CDR1 and CDR2: MNHEY and SMNVEV (reference sequence). V was pared by 4 bases and J by 2 bases, with 7 bases of the junction left unmatched. The DNA for the CDR3 is TGTGCCAGCAGTTCCGGGACAGGGAGGGACACAGATACGCAGTATTTT. This gives the protein CASSSGTGRDTDTQYF.